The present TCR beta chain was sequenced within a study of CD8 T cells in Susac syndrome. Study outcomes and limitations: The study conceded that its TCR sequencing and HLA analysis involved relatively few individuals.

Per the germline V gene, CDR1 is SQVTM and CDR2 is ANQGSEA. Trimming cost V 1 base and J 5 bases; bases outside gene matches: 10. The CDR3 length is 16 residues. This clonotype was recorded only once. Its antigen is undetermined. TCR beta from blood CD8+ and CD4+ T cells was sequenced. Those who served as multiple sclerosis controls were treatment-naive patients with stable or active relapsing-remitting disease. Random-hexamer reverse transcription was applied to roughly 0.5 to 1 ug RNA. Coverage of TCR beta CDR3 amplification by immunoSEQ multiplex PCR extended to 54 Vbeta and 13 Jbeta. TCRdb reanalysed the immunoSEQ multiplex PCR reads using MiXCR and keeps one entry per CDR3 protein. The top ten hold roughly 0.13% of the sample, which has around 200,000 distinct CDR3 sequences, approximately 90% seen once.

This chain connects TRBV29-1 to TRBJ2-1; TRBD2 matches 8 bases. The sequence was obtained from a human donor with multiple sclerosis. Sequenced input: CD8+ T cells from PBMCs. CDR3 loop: CSVEGGLAGVDNEQFF. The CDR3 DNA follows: TGCAGCGTTGAAGGAGGGCTAGCGGGCGTAGACAATGAGCAGTTCTTC.